The T cell receptor (beta chain) described here comes from a study of blood T cell repertoires in COVID-19. Germline V gives CDR1 LGHDT, CDR2 YNNKEL (reference sequence). The CDR3 length is 16 residues. Between the trimmed V and J ends, which lost 0 bases and 4 bases, there was a span of 12 bases. Some clones are missing from TCRdb's copy, which holds only in-frame ones; the method was immunoSEQ multiplex PCR. The sample yields 80,000 to 95,000 clones, about 91% seen once. The sequencing input was peripheral blood. This TCR was sampled from a human donor with active COVID-19. The donor label of this sample is uncertain. This rearrangement joins TRBV3-1 (or the pseudogene TRBV3-2) to TRBJ2-2; no clear D gene. CDR3 bases: TGTGCCAGCAGCCAAGATACCGGTGGGCTCACCGGGGAGCTGTTTTTT. Protein: CASSQDTGGLTGELFF.